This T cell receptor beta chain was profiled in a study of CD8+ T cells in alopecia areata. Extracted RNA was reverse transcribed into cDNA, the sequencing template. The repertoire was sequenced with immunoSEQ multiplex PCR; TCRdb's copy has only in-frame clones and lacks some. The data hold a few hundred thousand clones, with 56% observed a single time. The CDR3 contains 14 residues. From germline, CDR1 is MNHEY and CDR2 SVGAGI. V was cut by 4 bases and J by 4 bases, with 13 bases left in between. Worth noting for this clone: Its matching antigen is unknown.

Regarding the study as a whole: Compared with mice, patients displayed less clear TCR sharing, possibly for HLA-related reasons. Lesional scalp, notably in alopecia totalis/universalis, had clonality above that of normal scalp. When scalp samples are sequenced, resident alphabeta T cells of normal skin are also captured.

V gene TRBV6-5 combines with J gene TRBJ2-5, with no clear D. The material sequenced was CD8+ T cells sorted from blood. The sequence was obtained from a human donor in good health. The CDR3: CASSWTDGRETQYF. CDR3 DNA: TGTGCCAGCAGTTGGACGGACGGACGAGAGACCCAGTACTTC.